Below, one T cell receptor (beta chain) is given with its context. Which antigen it targets is not known. There are 14 amino acids in the CDR3, from cysteine to phenylalanine inclusive. No DNA accompanies this entry. The germline V gene specifies SGHTA as CDR1 and FQGNSA as CDR2. The data were taken from a study of monozygotic twins with inflammatory bowel disease (dated by TCRdb to the late 2010s). About the study as a whole: A total of 28 monozygotic twin pairs were included in the full study, comprising nine German pairs (four IBD-concordant, five IBD-discordant) and 19 IBD-discordant Danish pairs. Disease-associated traits were sought mainly through comparisons between IBD patients and their genetically identical healthy co-twins within discordant pairs. Each individual had, on average, about 151 000 unique TCRalpha sequences and 181 000 unique TCRbeta sequences available for analysis. Study-wide conclusions, independent of this receptor: Distinction between different T cell subtypes could not be achieved in the analysis. Because patients were on differing immunosuppressive treatments, the repertoires may have picked up extra background noise and inter-individual variability. The results gave no support for a single strong signal or clonotype linked to IBD. Fewer clonotypes were shared with other individuals by IBD patients than by healthy twins, most markedly in patients showing signs of disease activity. IBD patients had lower TCRbeta repertoire diversity, measured by the inverse Simpson index, than their healthy co-twins. Repertoire similarity did not differ between concordant and discordant twins, possibly due to limited statistical power.

From each donor, an approximately 2.5 ml peripheral blood sample was drawn into PAXgene tubes and stored at -80 degrees C. Total RNA was isolated from whole blood with the PAXgene blood miRNA kit on an automated QIAcube, without T cell sorting. Peripheral blood from monozygotic twin pairs concordant or discordant for inflammatory bowel disease was subjected to deep TCRalpha and TCRbeta repertoire profiling with unique molecular barcoding. Smoking habits were recorded for all twin pairs, and each individual was classified as a current, former or never smoker. Library preparation employed 5' RACE. The input for every TCR library was around 4,000 ng of total RNA. cDNA was synthesized with SMARTScribe reverse transcriptase in eight separate reactions per sample. During cDNA synthesis, unique molecular identifiers containing a 6-nucleotide sample barcode were introduced by template switching. TCRalpha and TCRbeta cDNA was amplified in two nested PCRs of approximately 17 and 9 cycles, and bead purification was carried out after each PCR. Before amplification, the cDNA was both treated with uracil DNA-glycosylase and purified with the QIAquick PCR purification kit. The second PCR added Illumina TruSeq-compatible adapters along with sample-specific barcodes. TapeStation and Qubit were used to check library quality and concentration, and roughly 4.6 ng of each library was pooled. The pooled libraries were sequenced with 2 x 100 bp reads and custom sequencing primers on an Illumina HiSeq2500 single-index Rapid Run. The authors processed their data as follows. MiGEC version 1.2.6 was used for UMI-based consensus assembly, which corrected PCR and sequencing errors. MiXCR version 2.1.1 was used to carry out V(D)J alignment, clonotype assembly and CDR3 extraction. To normalise gene usage, clonotype sharing and MAIT/NKT TCR abundance, the analysis used the top 1000, 10 000 and 20 000 clonotypes per sample. Diversity was computed as the inverse Simpson index with the vegan R package after downsampling to 27 000 UMIs. Statistical testing used paired Mann-Whitney U tests on the discordant twin pairs and applied Benjamini-Hochberg correction for multiple testing. The reads went through TCRdb reprocessing, and each CDR3 protein sequence gets one entry with no DNA. TCRdb assigned the V and J calls; the authors' analysis was not used. This sample's listing comprises some 330,000 distinct CDR3 sequences. The ten largest make up less than 6.5% of the sample.

The receptor comes from a human donor with ulcerative colitis or Crohn's disease, or a healthy co-twin of an affected twin (not recorded which). The rearranged segments are TRBV7-2 and TRBJ2-7; TCRdb's D gene call, TRBD2, goes unchecked for lack of DNA. Sequenced sample: blood. The CDR3 region reads CASSKTGTSGGDHF. Reference TRBV7-2 and TRBJ2-7 proteins supply the regions before and after the CDR3; the full variable domain is: GAGVSQSPSNKVTEKGKDVELRCDPISGHTALYWYRQSLGQGLEFLIYFQGNSAPDKSGLPSDRFSAERTGGSVSTLTIQRTQQEDSAVYLCASSKTGTSGGDHFGPGTRLTVT.